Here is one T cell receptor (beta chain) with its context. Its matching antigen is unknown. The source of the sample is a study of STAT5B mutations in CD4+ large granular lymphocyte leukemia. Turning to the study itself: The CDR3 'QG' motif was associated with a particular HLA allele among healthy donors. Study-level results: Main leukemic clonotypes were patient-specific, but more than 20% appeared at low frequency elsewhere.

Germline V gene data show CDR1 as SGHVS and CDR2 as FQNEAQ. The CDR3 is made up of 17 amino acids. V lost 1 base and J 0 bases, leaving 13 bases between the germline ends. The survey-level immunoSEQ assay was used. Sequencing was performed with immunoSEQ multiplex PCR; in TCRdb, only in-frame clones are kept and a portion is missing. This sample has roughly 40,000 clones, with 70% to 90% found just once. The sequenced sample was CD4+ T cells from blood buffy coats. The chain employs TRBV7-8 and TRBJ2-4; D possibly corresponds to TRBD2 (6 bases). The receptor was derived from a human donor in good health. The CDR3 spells CASSLERAGLAKNIQYF. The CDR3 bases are TGTGCCAGCAGCTTAGAACGGGCGGGACTAGCCAAAAACATTCAGTACTTC.